This entry is about one T cell receptor beta chain. Germline CDR1 reads MGHDK; CDR2 reads SYGVNS. This CDR3 spans 15 amino acids. Trimming shortened V by 1 base and J by 1 base, and 9 bases separated the two germline ends. The data derive from a study of control samples from healthy donors and cancer patients. Method: immunoSEQ multiplex PCR; TCRdb's copy keeps in-frame clones and lacks some. The sample shows roughly 130,000 clones, approximately 90% of them seen only once. The material sequenced was blood. The rearrangement joins TRBV25-1 to TRBJ2-3, with a weak D call TRBD2 (7 bases). The TCR sequence derives from a man between 18 and 29 years old in good health. CDR3 nucleotides: TGTGCCAGCAGTGAATGGGAGGGGGGCACAGATACGCAGTATTTT. Translating it yields CASSEWEGGTDTQYF. Using reference TRBV25-1 and TRBJ2-3 for the parts outside the CDR3, the full variable domain is EADIYQTPRYLVIGTGKKITLECSQTMGHDKMYWYQQDPGMELHLIHYSYGVNSTEKGDLSSESTVSRIRTEHFPLTLESARPSHTSQYLCASSEWEGGTDTQYFGPGTRLTVL.